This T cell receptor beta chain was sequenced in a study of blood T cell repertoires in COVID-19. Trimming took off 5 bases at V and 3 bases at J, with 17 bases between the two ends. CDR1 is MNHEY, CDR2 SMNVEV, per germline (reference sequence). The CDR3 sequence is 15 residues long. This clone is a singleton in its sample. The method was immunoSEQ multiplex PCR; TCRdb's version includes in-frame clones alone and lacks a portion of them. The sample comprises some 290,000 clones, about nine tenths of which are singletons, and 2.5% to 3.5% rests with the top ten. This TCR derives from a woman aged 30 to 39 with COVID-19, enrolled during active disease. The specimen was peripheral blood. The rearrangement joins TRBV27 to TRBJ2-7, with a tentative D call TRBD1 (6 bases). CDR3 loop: CASSDLQGLDYEQYF. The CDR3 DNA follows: TGTGCCAGCAGTGACTTACAGGGATTGGACTACGAGCAGTACTTC.